These 22 T cell receptor beta chains originate from one sample sequenced in a study of technical replicates of blood from several donors. The table came from immunoSEQ multiplex PCR; TCRdb's copy has only in-frame clones and leaves some out. The sample has under 80,000 clones; around 97% are singletons. The sequencing sample was made of T cells isolated from PBMCs. The receptors originated from a human donor in good health.

V gene TRBV5-8 combines with J gene TRBJ2-7, with D possibly being TRBD1 (6 bases). The CDR3 is made up of 14 amino acids. V was shortened by 9 bases and J by 3 bases, with 19 bases between the two germline ends. The germline V gene encodes CDR1 SGHTS and CDR2 YDEGEE. The CDR3: CATSQEDRNYEQYF. In DNA, the CDR3 is TGTGCCACCTCCCAGGAAGACAGGAACTACGAGCAGTACTTC. The full variable domain, with the rest looked up from reference TRBV5-8 and TRBJ2-7, is EAGVTQSPTHLIKTRGQQATLRCSPISGHTSVYWYQQALGLGLQFLLWYDEGEERNRGNFPPRFSGRQFPNYSSELNVNALELEDSALYLCATSQEDRNYEQYFGPGTRLTVT.

The chain joins TRBV7-9 to TRBJ1-1; D perhaps matches TRBD1 (5 bases). The V gene lost 5 bases and the J gene lost 10 bases, with 17 bases spanning the gap. CDR3 size: 13 residues. Germline CDR1 and CDR2: SEHNR and FQNEAQ (reference sequence). CDR3 DNA: TGTGCCAGCAGCATCAGGGAAGCCGAGTCAGCTTTCTTT. Translating gives CASSIREAESAFF.

The chain links TRBV29-1 to TRBJ2-3, with 11 bases matching TRBD2. CDR1 and CDR2 (germline): SQVTM, ANQGSEA. The CDR3 spans 16 residues. The V and J ends lost 5 bases and 3 bases, in that order; junction bases with no gene match: 10. CDR3: CSVLVPGLAVTDTQYF. The CDR3 DNA reads TGCAGCGTTCTCGTCCCGGGACTAGCGGTGACAGATACGCAGTATTTT.

The chain uses TRBV27 and TRBJ1-6; 9 nucleotides line up with TRBD1. This CDR3 contains 13 residues. Trimming at V came to 6 bases and at J to 11 bases, leaving 5 bases not matched to a gene. Germline V gives CDR1 MNHEY, CDR2 SMNVEV (reference sequence). This CDR3 reads CASSGTGWTPLHF. CDR3 DNA sequence: TGTGCCAGCAGCGGGACAGGGTGGACACCCCTCCACTTT.

The V call is TRBV2, the J call TRBJ2-7; TRBD2 might be the D (5 bases). Germline V gene lookup returns CDR1 SNHLY and CDR2 FYNNEI. With 8 bases removed from V and 5 bases from J, the gap between germline ends came to 13 bases. This CDR3 has 12 residues. As DNA, the CDR3 is TGTGCCAGCTTCGAAGCGGTGGACGAGCAGTACTTC. Amino acid sequence: CASFEAVDEQYF.

This sequence joins TRBV5-4 and TRBJ1-1; no firm D call. V was pared by 0 bases and J by 1 base, with 7 bases between. Germline CDR1 reads SGHNT; CDR2 reads YYREEE (reference sequence). There are 14 residues in the CDR3. CDR3 DNA sequence: TGTGCCAGCAGCTTGGATCTCAGGAACACTGAAGCTTTCTTT. Its translation: CASSLDLRNTEAFF.

The V and J genes are TRBV6-1 and TRBJ2-7, with unresolved D. V lost 2 bases, J lost 3 bases, and 11 bases lay in between. The CDR3 sequence is 14 residues long. From germline, CDR1 is MNHNS and CDR2 SASEGT. CDR3 sequence: CASSEMYSSYEQYF. The CDR3 DNA reads as TGTGCCAGCAGTGAAATGTACAGTAGCTACGAGCAGTACTTC.

J is TRBJ1-3 and V is TRBV6-1; no clear D gene. CDR1 and CDR2 from the germline V gene are MNHNS and SASEGT. The CDR3 is made up of 14 amino acids. The ends were cut back, 6 bases at V and 11 bases at J, with 20 bases in the middle. CDR3 sequence: CASSRHSNEGAIYF. DNA of the CDR3: TGTGCCAGCAGCCGCCATAGCAATGAGGGTGCCATATATTTT.

This clone has a single count. The chain is built from TRBV19 and TRBJ2-4, with a weak D call TRBD1 (5 bases). V was pared by 6 bases and J by 9 bases, with 18 bases between. This CDR3 has 14 residues. From germline, CDR1 is LNHDA and CDR2 SQIVND (reference sequence). The CDR3 DNA is TGTGCCAGTAGGAATGACAGAGTCTGGGGCATTCAGTACTTC. Translating gives CASRNDRVWGIQYF.

V usage is TRBV6-5 and J usage is TRBJ2-7; unclear D gene. V lost 0 bases, J lost 3 bases, and 6 bases lay in between. Germline values: CDR1 MNHEY, CDR2 SVGAGI. The CDR3 has 13 amino acids. The CDR3 nucleotides are TGTGCCAGCAGTTACTCTGGGCTCTACGAGCAGTACTTC. Residues: CASSYSGLYEQYF.

This chain connects TRBV7-9 to TRBJ2-3; D perhaps matches TRBD1 (6 bases). The CDR3 spans 13 residues. V was pared by 3 bases and J by 9 bases, with 13 bases between. Germline V gives CDR1 SEHNR, CDR2 FQNEAQ (reference sequence). The CDR3 loop is CASSFPGDRTQYF. The CDR3 DNA follows: TGTGCCAGCAGCTTCCCAGGCGACAGGACGCAGTATTTT.

The chain recombines TRBV28 with TRBJ2-7, with D possibly TRBD1 on 5 matching bases. Trimming stripped 6 bases from V and 3 bases from J, with 15 bases between. The CDR3 extends over 14 amino acids. Looked up from germline, CDR1 is MDHEN and CDR2 is SYDVKM. CDR3 in amino acids: CASRILTGNYEQYF. In DNA form, the CDR3 reads TGTGCCAGCAGGATTCTTACAGGAAACTACGAGCAGTACTTC.

The rearrangement links TRBV10-3 to TRBJ1-5; 9 bases fit TRBD1. This CDR3 is built from 15 residues. CDR1 and CDR2 (germline): ENHRY, SYGVKD. V was pared by 6 bases and J by 2 bases, with 5 bases of the junction left unmatched. The CDR3 sequence: CAISGQGSGNQPQHF. CDR3 in DNA: TGTGCCATCAGCGGACAGGGGTCGGGCAATCAGCCCCAGCATTTT.

V is TRBV7-2 and J is TRBJ1-2, with D perhaps TRBD1 (6 bases). The V and J ends lost 2 bases and 0 bases respectively, with 16 bases between them. This CDR3 comprises 17 residues. Germline loops: CDR1 SGHTA, CDR2 FQGNSA. The CDR3 is CASSLSDRLLTNYGYTF. CDR3 nucleotide sequence: TGTGCCAGCAGCTTATCCGACAGGCTGCTCACTAACTATGGCTACACCTTC. Full variable domain (rest looked up from reference TRBV7-2 and TRBJ1-2): GAGVSQSPSNKVTEKGKDVELRCDPISGHTALYWYRQSLGQGLEFLIYFQGNSAPDKSGLPSDRFSAERTGGSVSTLTIQRTQQEDSAVYLCASSLSDRLLTNYGYTFGSGTRLTVV.

The V gene is TRBV5-1, the J gene TRBJ2-5; 10 bases are a match to TRBD2. Per the germline V gene, CDR1 is SGHRS and CDR2 is YFSETQ. After removal of 0 bases from V and 4 bases from J, the junction contained 9 bases not matched to a gene. The CDR3 extends over 17 amino acids. For the CDR3, the DNA is TGCGCCAGCAGCTTGGCCCAAGCGGGGGGGCCGGGAGAGACCCAGTACTTC. Encoded protein: CASSLAQAGGPGETQYF.

The rearrangement joins TRBV18 to TRBJ2-1; 13 nucleotides line up with TRBD2. Germline trimming cut 2 bases from V and 1 base from J; bases unmatched to any gene: 11. The CDR3 sequence is 20 residues long. Germline values: CDR1 KGHSH, CDR2 LQKENI. The CDR3 DNA sequence: TGTGCCAGCTCACCAAAAGGACTAGCGGGGGCCGTTGTTTCCTACAATGAGCAGTTCTTC. Translation: CASSPKGLAGAVVSYNEQFF.

The rearrangement joins TRBV7-9 to TRBJ1-1; D not certain. The germline V and J ends were trimmed by 1 base and 3 bases, with 12 bases remaining between them. In germline, CDR1 is SEHNR, CDR2 FQNEAQ (reference sequence). CDR3 length equals 15 residues. The CDR3 region has the DNA TGTGCCAGCAGCTTAGGGTCGGGAAAGCACACTGAAGCTTTCTTT. As protein: CASSLGSGKHTEAFF.

The chain carries TRBV14 and TRBJ2-3, with D uncertain. The CDR3 is 13 amino acids. V dropped 0 bases and J dropped 6 bases, with 7 bases sitting between them. Germline CDR1 SGHDN, CDR2 FVKESK. The CDR3 bases are TGTGCCAGCAGCCAAGATCGGTGGGATACGCAGTATTTT. Protein: CASSQDRWDTQYF.

The chain is built from TRBV27 and TRBJ2-7; no firm D call. The germline V gene has CDR1 MNHEY and CDR2 SMNVEV (reference sequence). The V and J ends lost 3 bases and 3 bases respectively, with 9 bases between them. This CDR3 is 13 amino acids long. CDR3 sequence: CASSFASYYEQYF. As DNA, the CDR3 is TGTGCCAGCAGTTTTGCCAGTTACTACGAGCAGTACTTC.

The chain combines TRBV6-1 with TRBJ2-5; D is undetermined. The CDR3 spans 11 residues. Trimming left V 7 bases short and J 3 bases short, with 6 bases between. Germline V gene sequence: CDR1 MNHNS, CDR2 SASEGT. The CDR3 nucleotides read TGTGCCAGCACGGTGAAAGAGACCCAGTACTTC. It is translated as CASTVKETQYF.

The rearrangement links TRBV5-1 to TRBJ2-5; 9 bases agree with TRBD2. The CDR3 extends over 16 amino acids. Germline values: CDR1 SGHRS, CDR2 YFSETQ. Trimming took 3 bases from V and 5 from J; bases not matched to a gene: 11. In DNA form, the CDR3 reads TGCGCCAGCAGCTGGACCTTGCGGGGGGGCCCGGAGACCCAGTACTTC. Translation: CASSWTLRGGPETQYF.

The rearrangement joins TRBV12-5 to TRBJ1-1; no definite D call. V gave up 6 bases and J gave up 0 bases, with 11 bases separating them. The CDR3 has 14 amino acids. Germline CDR1 LGHNT, CDR2 FRNRAP. The CDR3 sequence is CASGEFPLNTEAFF. CDR3 DNA: TGTGCTAGTGGGGAGTTCCCCTTGAACACTGAAGCTTTCTTT.